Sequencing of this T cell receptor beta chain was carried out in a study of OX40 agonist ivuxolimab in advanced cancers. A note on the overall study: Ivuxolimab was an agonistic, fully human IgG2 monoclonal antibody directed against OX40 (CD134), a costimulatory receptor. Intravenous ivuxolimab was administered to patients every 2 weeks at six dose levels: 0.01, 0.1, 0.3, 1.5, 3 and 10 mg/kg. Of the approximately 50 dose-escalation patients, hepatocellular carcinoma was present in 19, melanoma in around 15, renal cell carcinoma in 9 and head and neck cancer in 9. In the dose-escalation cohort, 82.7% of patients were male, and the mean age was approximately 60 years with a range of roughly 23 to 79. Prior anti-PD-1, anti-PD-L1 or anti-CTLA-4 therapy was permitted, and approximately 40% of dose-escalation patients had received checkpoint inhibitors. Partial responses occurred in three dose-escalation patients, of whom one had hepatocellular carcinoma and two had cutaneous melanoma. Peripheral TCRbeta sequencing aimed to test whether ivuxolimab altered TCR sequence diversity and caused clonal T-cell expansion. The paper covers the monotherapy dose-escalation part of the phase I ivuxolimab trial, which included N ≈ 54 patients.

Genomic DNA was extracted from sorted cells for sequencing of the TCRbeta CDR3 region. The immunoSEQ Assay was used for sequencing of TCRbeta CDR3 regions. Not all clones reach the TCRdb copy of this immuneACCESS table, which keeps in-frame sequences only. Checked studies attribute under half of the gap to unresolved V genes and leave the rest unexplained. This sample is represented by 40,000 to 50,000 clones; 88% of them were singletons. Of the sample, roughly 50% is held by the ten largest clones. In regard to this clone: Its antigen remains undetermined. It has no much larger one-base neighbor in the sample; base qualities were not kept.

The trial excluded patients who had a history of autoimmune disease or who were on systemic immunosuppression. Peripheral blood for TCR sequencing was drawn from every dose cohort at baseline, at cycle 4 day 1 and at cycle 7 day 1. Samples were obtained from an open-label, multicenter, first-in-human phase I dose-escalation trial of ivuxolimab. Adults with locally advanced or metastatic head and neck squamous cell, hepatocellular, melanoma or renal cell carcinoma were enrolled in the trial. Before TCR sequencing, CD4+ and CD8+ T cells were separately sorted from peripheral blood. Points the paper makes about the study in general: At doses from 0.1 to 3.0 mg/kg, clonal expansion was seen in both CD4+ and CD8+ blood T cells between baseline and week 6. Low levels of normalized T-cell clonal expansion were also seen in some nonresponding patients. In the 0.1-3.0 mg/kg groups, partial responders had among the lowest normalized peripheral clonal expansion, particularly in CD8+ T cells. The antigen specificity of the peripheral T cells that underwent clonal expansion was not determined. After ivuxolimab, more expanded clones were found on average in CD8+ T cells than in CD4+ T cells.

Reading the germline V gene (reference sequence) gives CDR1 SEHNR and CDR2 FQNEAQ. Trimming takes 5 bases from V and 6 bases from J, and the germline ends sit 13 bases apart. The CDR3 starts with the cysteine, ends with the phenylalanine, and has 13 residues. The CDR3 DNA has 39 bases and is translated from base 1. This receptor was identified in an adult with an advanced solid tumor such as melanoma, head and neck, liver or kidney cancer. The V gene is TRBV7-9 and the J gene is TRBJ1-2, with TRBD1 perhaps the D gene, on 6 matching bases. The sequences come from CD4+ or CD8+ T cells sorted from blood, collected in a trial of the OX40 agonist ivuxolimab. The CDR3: CASSPGQFNGYTF. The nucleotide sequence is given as TGTGCCAGCAGCCCGGGACAATTCAATGGCTACACCTTC.